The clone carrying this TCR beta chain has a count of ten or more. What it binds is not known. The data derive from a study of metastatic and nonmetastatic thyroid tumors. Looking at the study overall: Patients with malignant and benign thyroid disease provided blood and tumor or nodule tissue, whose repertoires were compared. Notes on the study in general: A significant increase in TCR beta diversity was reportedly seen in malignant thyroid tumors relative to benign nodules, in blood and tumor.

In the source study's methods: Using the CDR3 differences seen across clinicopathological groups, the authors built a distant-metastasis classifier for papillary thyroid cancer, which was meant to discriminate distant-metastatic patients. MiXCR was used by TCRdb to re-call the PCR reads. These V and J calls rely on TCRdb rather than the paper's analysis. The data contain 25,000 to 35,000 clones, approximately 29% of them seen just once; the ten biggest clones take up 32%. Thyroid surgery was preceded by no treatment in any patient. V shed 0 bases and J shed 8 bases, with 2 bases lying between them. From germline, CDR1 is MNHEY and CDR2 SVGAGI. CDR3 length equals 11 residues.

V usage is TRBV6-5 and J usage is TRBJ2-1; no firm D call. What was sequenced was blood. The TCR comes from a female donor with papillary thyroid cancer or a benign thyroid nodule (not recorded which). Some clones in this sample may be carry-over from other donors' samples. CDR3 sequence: CASSYSHEQFF. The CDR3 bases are TGTGCCAGCAGTTACTCCCATGAGCAGTTCTTC.